Listed here are 9 T cell receptor beta chains from one sample, sequenced in a study of blood T cell repertoires in COVID-19. This table comes from immunoSEQ multiplex PCR, and its TCRdb copy is limited to in-frame clones, with some not included. The sample carries roughly 260,000 clones, 88% recorded once. The sample consisted of peripheral blood. Every receptor here comes from a woman younger than 45 with COVID-19, enrolled during active disease.

The chain's CDR3 is CASSSLVEQYF. The CDR3 region has the DNA TGTGCCAGCAGCTCTCTCGTCGAGCAGTACTTC. The rearrangement joins TRBV7-2 to TRBJ2-7; D unresolved. V dropped 4 bases and J dropped 6 bases, with 7 bases sitting between them. The CDR3 has 11 residues. Germline lookup yields CDR1 SGHTA and CDR2 FQGNSA. Complete variable domain (other parts from reference TRBV7-2 and TRBJ2-7): GAGVSQSPSNKVTEKGKDVELRCDPISGHTALYWYRQSLGQGLEFLIYFQGNSAPDKSGLPSDRFSAERTGGSVSTLTIQRTQQEDSAVYLCASSSLVEQYFGPGTRLTVT.

The table lists this clone with a count of one. The chain is built from TRBV12-3 or TRBV12-4 and TRBJ1-5; the match to TRBD1 covers 8 bases. CDR3 size: 12 residues. The V segment lost 6 bases and the J segment 8 bases; nucleotides outside the gene matches: 3. The CDR3 nucleotides read TGTGCCAGCAGCTCACAGGGGGAGCCCCAGCATTTT. Translating gives CASSSQGEPQHF.

The chain has TRBV6-2 or TRBV6-3 and TRBJ2-7, with 7 bases fitting TRBD1. CDR3 length equals 14 residues. The J segment lost 2 bases and the V segment lost 2 bases, leaving 3 bases of the junction unmatched. Germline assignment: CDR1 MNHEY and CDR2 SVGEGT. The CDR3 here is CASSYRGPPYEQYF. CDR3 sequence (DNA): TGTGCCAGCAGTTACAGGGGGCCCCCCTACGAGCAGTACTTC.

The chain employs TRBV5-1 and TRBJ2-1; 12 bases are shared with TRBD2. Germline lookup yields CDR1 SGHRS and CDR2 YFSETQ. The length of the CDR3 is 17 residues. The V gene end was trimmed by 2 bases and the J gene end by 3 bases; junction bases not matched to a gene: 6. The CDR3 protein is CASSFARTSGNYNEQFF. The CDR3 DNA reads TGCGCCAGCAGCTTCGCCCGGACTAGCGGGAACTACAATGAGCAGTTCTTC.

This rearrangement joins TRBV5-1 to TRBJ2-1, with a possible D match to TRBD1 (6 bases). This CDR3 spans 13 amino acids. Trimming shortened V by 7 bases and J by 4 bases, and 12 bases separated the two germline ends. The V gene's germline CDR1 is SGHRS and CDR2 YFSETQ. The CDR3 nucleotides read TGCGCCAGCGCGGAACAGGGTTACAATGAGCAGTTCTTC. Protein product: CASAEQGYNEQFF.

Written as DNA, the CDR3 is TGTGCCAGCAGCTTAGGTAGCTCTGGGGCCAACGTCCTGACTTTC. Protein: CASSLGSSGANVLTF. The V call is TRBV7-2, the J call TRBJ2-6; D gene uncertain. This CDR3 is built from 15 residues. Trimming took off 1 base at V and 0 bases at J, with 4 bases between the two ends. Germline CDR1 is SGHTA and CDR2 is FQGNSA.

Here the CDR3 DNA reads TGTGCCAGCAAGACGACAAGGAACACTGAAGCTTTCTTT. It translates to CASKTTRNTEAFF. This chain uses TRBV6-5 with TRBJ1-1; the D is unclear. V lost 7 bases, J lost 1 base, and 10 bases lay in between. Germline V gives CDR1 MNHEY, CDR2 SVGAGI. There are 13 residues in the CDR3.

The chain couples TRBV12-5 to TRBJ2-3; TRBD2 matches 10 bases. V was clipped by 5 bases and J by 2 bases; unmatched bases: 13. Germline assignment: CDR1 LGHNT and CDR2 FRNRAP. This CDR3 region has 18 residues. CDR3 bases: TGTGCTAGTGGTCGCACTAGCGGGGTGCAGGGTCCCACAGATACGCAGTATTTT. Protein: CASGRTSGVQGPTDTQYF.

The V and J genes are TRBV5-4 and TRBJ2-5; D is perhaps TRBD1 (6 bases). Per the germline V gene, CDR1 is SGHNT and CDR2 is YYREEE (reference sequence). The ends were cut back, 0 bases at V and 5 bases at J, with 14 bases in the middle. CDR3 size: 15 residues. The CDR3 sequence is CASSLAGQSGETQYF. In DNA form, the CDR3 reads TGTGCCAGCAGCTTGGCTGGACAGTCGGGGGAGACCCAGTACTTC.